The 10 T cell receptor beta chains below were found in one sample sequenced in a study of Graves' ophthalmopathy and Graves' hyperthyroidism. CDR3 regions of TCR beta were amplified from RNA transcripts. Second-round multiplex PCR came after a first-round RT-PCR that employed HTBI primers. TCRdb reprocessed the multiplex PCR reads with MiXCR, giving one entry per CDR3 protein. The sample contains 400,000 or so distinct CDR3 sequences, roughly 15% of which appear only once. Sequenced sample: peripheral blood. These receptors originate from a woman younger than 30 with stable Graves' hyperthyroidism.

This clonotype was detected ten times or more. The genes are TRBV11-2 and TRBJ1-6; 8 bases agree with TRBD1. After removal of 3 bases from V and 7 bases from J, the junction contained 2 bases not matched to a gene. Germline values: CDR1 SGHAT, CDR2 FQNNGV. This CDR3 has 14 amino acids. CDR3: CASSFTGGNSPLHF. CDR3 coding DNA: TGTGCCAGCAGCTTTACAGGGGGAAATTCACCCCTCCACTTT.

This clonotype has a count of ten or more. This sequence joins TRBV6-1 and TRBJ1-1; 9 bases fit TRBD1. The CDR3 totals 14 residues. With 5 bases clipped from V and 11 bases from J, the junction kept 12 bases outside the gene matches. The germline V gene has CDR1 MNHNS and CDR2 SASEGT. This chain's CDR3 is CASSRDRALSRAFF. CDR3 nucleotides: TGTGCCAGCAGTCGGGACAGGGCCCTATCGCGGGCTTTCTTT.

About this clonotype: Just one base apart from a much larger clone, this may be a read error. J is TRBJ1-6 and V is TRBV3-1; tentative D call: TRBD1 (6 bases). CDR1 and CDR2 from the germline V gene are LGHDT and YNNKEL (reference sequence). The length of the CDR3 is 14 residues. V was shortened by 3 bases and J by 8 bases, with 11 bases between the two germline ends. The CDR3 loop is CASSHGQTYSPLHF. The CDR3 DNA reads as TGTGCCAGCAGCCACGGACAGACGTATTCACCCCTCCACTTT.

The table lists this clonotype with many counts. The chain employs TRBV7-2 and TRBJ2-7; TRBD1 aligns across 9 bases. Germline-derived CDR1 and CDR2 are SGHTA and FQGNSA. After removal of 3 bases from V and 7 bases from J, the junction contained 7 bases not matched to a gene. The CDR3 runs to 14 residues. The CDR3 is CASSLWTGVFEQYF. DNA for the CDR3: TGTGCCAGCAGCTTGTGGACAGGGGTCTTTGAGCAGTACTTC.

This clonotype was seen many times. The CDR3 here is CSVGRDVGNTEAFF. The CDR3 DNA reads TGCAGCGTTGGTCGGGACGTAGGGAACACTGAAGCTTTCTTT. This sequence joins TRBV29-1 and TRBJ1-1, with D possibly TRBD1 on 5 matching bases. V lost 4 bases to trimming and J lost 1 base, with 13 bases between them. CDR1 is SQVTM, CDR2 ANQGSEA, per germline. The CDR3 is 14 residues long.

In its sample, this clonotype was seen many times. The gene calls are TRBV12-3 or TRBV12-4 and TRBJ2-4; D assignment may be TRBD1 or TRBD2 (6 bases each). Trimming took off 2 bases at V and 7 bases at J, with 18 bases between the two ends. This CDR3 is built from 16 residues. The CDR3 DNA is TGTGCCAGCAGTTTAATAGGGGGGCGCCCCCCCAACATTCAGTACTTC. This gives the protein CASSLIGGRPPNIQYF.

This clonotype appeared a few times. The rearrangement links TRBV25-1 to TRBJ2-3; no clear D. In germline, CDR1 is MGHDK, CDR2 SYGVNS. V was pared by 10 bases and J by 5 bases, with 10 bases between. This CDR3 region has 11 residues. CDR3 bases: TGTGCCATTTCACCGGGAGATACGCAGTATTTT. As protein: CAISPGDTQYF.

In its sample, this clonotype was seen a few times. The chain uses TRBV18 and TRBJ1-5, with a possible D match to TRBD1 (6 bases). This CDR3 comprises 15 residues. Germline V gene lookup returns CDR1 KGHSH and CDR2 LQKENI. Deletions cut 2 bases from V and 3 bases from J, with 11 bases between. The CDR3 reads CASSPEGGLNQPQHF. The CDR3 nucleotides are TGTGCCAGCTCACCAGAGGGGGGCCTCAATCAGCCCCAGCATTTT.

This clonotype appeared many times. V is TRBV6-1 and J is TRBJ1-1; D uncertain. Germline V CDR1 and CDR2: MNHNS, SASEGT. V lost 2 bases, J lost 5 bases, and 18 bases lay in between. The length of the CDR3 is 16 residues. CDR3 in amino acids: CASSESRPGLITEAFF. CDR3 in DNA: TGTGCCAGCAGTGAATCCCGGCCCGGGTTGATAACTGAAGCTTTCTTT.

To note about this clonotype: This sequence may be a read error, since a much larger clone differs from it by one base. V usage is TRBV7-2 and J usage is TRBJ1-6, with TRBD1 matching 12 bases. The CDR3 has 17 amino acids. Germline V gene sequence: CDR1 SGHTA, CDR2 FQGNSA. CDR3 coding DNA: TGTGCCAGCAGCTTCCCTAGGGGGACAGGGGGCCGGACACCCTTCCACTTT. Translated, it gives CASSFPRGTGGRTPFHF.